Given below is one T cell receptor (beta chain) in context. Authors' data handling: By means of reference gene primer amplification, nucleated cell counts were estimated. Profiled with immunoSEQ multiplex PCR; TCRdb holds only in-frame clones, not every one. From that table come the V and J calls and clone size; the DNA was used to work out D and trimming. This table holds around 150,000 clones, around 79% found once. This entry is derived from a study of blood T cell repertoires in COVID-19. As for the study in general: Sites in the United States, Italy and Spain provided acute and convalescent COVID-19 samples. T cells, B-cell-depleted T cells, or PBMCs supplied cDNA or gDNA.

CDR1 SGHRS and CDR2 YFSETQ come from the germline V gene. The CDR3 is 16 amino acids. Trimming cost V 4 bases and J 1 base, with 15 bases left between them. V is TRBV5-1 and J is TRBJ2-1; TRBD1 is a possible D gene (5 bases). The TCR was taken from a man aged 45-65 years with active or convalescent COVID-19. The sample comprised peripheral blood. CDR3 DNA sequence: TGCGCCAGCAGCAAGAACCACAGGAAATCCTACAATGAGCAGTTCTTC. Encoded protein: CASSKNHRKSYNEQFF. Full variable domain (outside the CDR3, taken from reference TRBV5-1 and TRBJ2-1): KAGVTQTPRYLIKTRGQQVTLSCSPISGHRSVSWYQQTPGQGLQFLFEYFSETQRNKGNFPGRFSGRQFSNSRSEMNVSTLELGDSALYLCASSKNHRKSYNEQFFGPGTRLTVL.